This TCR beta chain was obtained from a study of blood T cell repertoires in COVID-19. Across the study: Donors in the United States, Italy and Spain gave samples during acute or convalescent COVID-19. Sources were T cells, B-cell-depleted T cells, or PBMCs; the material itself was cDNA or gDNA.

In the source study's methods: Amplifying reference gene primers gave estimates of nucleated cell counts. Libraries were prepared by immunoSEQ multiplex PCR; TCRdb keeps only in-frame clonotypes and omits some of them. That table furnishes V, J and clone size, whereas the DNA furnished D and trimming. The sample has roughly 180,000 clones; around four fifths are singletons. CDR3 length equals 15 residues. The trim removed 2 bases at V and 7 bases at J, leaving 5 bases unmatched. Germline V gives CDR1 SNHLY, CDR2 FYNNEI. V usage is TRBV2 and J usage is TRBJ1-6, with TRBD1 identical over 7 bases. The source material was peripheral blood. The receptor was derived from a man in his forties who had recovered from COVID-19. DNA of the CDR3: TGTGCCAGCAGTGAACCGGGCAGGGGGAATTCACCCCTCCACTTT. Amino acids: CASSEPGRGNSPLHF. Based on the CDR3 plus reference TRBV2 and TRBJ1-6, the full variable domain is EPEVTQTPSHQVTQMGQEVILRCVPISNHLYFYWYRQILGQKVEFLVSFYNNEISEKSEIFDDQFSVERPDGSNFTLKIRSTKLEDSAMYFCASSEPGRGNSPLHFGNGTRLTVT.